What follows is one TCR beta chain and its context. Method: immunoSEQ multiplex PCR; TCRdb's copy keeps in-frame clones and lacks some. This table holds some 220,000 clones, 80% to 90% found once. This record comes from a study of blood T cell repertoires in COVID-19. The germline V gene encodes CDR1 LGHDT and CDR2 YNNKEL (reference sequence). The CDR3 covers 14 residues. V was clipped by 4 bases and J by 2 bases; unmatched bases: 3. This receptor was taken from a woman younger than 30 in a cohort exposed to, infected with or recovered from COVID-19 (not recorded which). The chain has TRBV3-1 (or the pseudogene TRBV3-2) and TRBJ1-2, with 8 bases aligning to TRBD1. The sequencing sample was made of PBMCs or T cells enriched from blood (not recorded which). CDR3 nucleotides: TGTGCCAGCAGCCCGGACAGGGAGAACTATGGCTACACCTTC. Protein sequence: CASSPDRENYGYTF.